This is a list of T cell receptor beta chains from one sample in a study of CD8+ T cells in alopecia areata. Generated by immunoSEQ multiplex PCR, the TCRdb table keeps only in-frame clones and is missing some. The table includes over 85,000 clones, 40% to 55% detected once. Sequencing used CD4+ T cells sorted from blood. The receptors were gathered from a human donor with alopecia areata. The CDR3 runs from the conserved cysteine through the conserved F or W. Each record gives: CDR3 length, V gene, J gene, CDR3 protein.

length: 15
V: TRBV5-1
J: TRBJ2-5
CDR3: CASISGSSPQETQYF

length: 17
V: TRBV29-1
J: TRBJ2-5
CDR3: CSVESWGDVWGRETQYF

length: 13
V: TRBV30
J: TRBJ2-2
CDR3: CAWGRRYTGELFF

length: 13
V: TRBV28
J: TRBJ2-1
CDR3: CASSLAGTNEQFF

length: 12
V: TRBV5-1
J: TRBJ2-3
CDR3: CASRPLTDTQYF

length: 17
V: TRBV5-1
J: TRBJ2-1
CDR3: CASSLAGSQSPQDEQFF

length: 14
V: TRBV29-1
J: TRBJ2-1
CDR3: CSVATSGRGNEQFF

length: 15
V: TRBV30
J: TRBJ2-1
CDR3: CAWSRLTSADNEQFF

length: 13
V: TRBV2
J: TRBJ1-5
CDR3: CASGGQGAQPQHF

length: 14
V: TRBV5-1
J: TRBJ2-3
CDR3: CASSIPTATDTQYF

length: 10
V: TRBV7-9
J: TRBJ2-5
CDR3: CASAGETQYF

length: 16
V: TRBV19
J: TRBJ2-1
CDR3: CASSIGTGFYYNEQFF

length: 11
V: TRBV29-1
J: TRBJ2-7
CDR3: CSGQGPYEQYF

length: 14
V: TRBV25-1
J: TRBJ1-2
CDR3: CASSDLWGDYGYTF

length: 14
V: TRBV30
J: TRBJ1-2
CDR3: CAWTQDRGIYGYTF

length: 13
V: TRBV10-3
J: TRBJ1-1
CDR3: CATRDRVNTEAFF

length: 17
V: TRBV11-2
J: TRBJ2-3
CDR3: CASSSGALAGITDTQYF

length: 13
V: TRBV30
J: TRBJ1-1
CDR3: CAWSLSWDTEAFF

length: 15
V: TRBV30
J: TRBJ2-2
CDR3: CAWSRQGMDTGELFF

length: 12
V: TRBV29-1
J: TRBJ2-6
CDR3: CSVLGGANVLTF

length: 14
V: TRBV2
J: TRBJ2-2
CDR3: CASKGTPLTGELFF

length: 13
V: TRBV29-1
J: TRBJ2-5
CDR3: CSVGGLYQETQYF